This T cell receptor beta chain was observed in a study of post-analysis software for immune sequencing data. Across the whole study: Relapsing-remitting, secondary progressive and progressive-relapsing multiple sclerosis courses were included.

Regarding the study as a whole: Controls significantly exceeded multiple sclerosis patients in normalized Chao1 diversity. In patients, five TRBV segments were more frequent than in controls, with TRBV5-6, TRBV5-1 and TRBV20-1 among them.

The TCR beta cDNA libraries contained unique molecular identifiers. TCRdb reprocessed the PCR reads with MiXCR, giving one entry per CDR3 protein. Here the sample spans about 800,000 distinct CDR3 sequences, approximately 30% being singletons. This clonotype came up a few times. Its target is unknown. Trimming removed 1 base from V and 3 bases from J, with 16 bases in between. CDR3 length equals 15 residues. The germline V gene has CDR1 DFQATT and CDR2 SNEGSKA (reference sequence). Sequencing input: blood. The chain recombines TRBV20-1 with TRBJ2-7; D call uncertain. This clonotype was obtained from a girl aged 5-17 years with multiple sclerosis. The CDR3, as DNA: TGCAGTGCTAGAGCTGCGTCGCAGGTCCACTACGAGCAGTACTTC. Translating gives CSARAASQVHYEQYF.